The rows below give T cell receptor beta chains drawn from one sample of a study of blood T cell repertoires in COVID-19. Some clones are missing from TCRdb's copy, which holds only in-frame ones; the method was immunoSEQ multiplex PCR. The sample includes about 350,000 clones, 87% of them seen just once. Sequencing was performed on PBMCs or T cells enriched from blood (not recorded which). These receptors all stem from a woman between 25 and 40 years old who had recovered from COVID-19. The CDR3 runs from the conserved cysteine through the conserved F or W.

V: TRBV28
J: TRBJ1-2
CDR3: CASSVTGGYYGYTF

V: TRBV9
J: TRBJ1-3
CDR3: CASSVGSGGPENTIYF

V: TRBV6-5
J: TRBJ2-5
CDR3: CASNQGETQYF

V: TRBV5-1
J: TRBJ2-5
CDR3: CASSRGSGRETQYF

V: TRBV5-1
J: TRBJ2-1
CDR3: CASSVVRTSGTAWDEQFF

V: TRBV2
J: TRBJ1-1
CDR3: CASSDNLNTEAFF

V: TRBV2
J: TRBJ2-1
CDR3: CASSEGTGAYNEQFF

V: TRBV28
J: TRBJ1-5
CDR3: CASSLRGRVQPQHF

V: TRBV5-3
J: TRBJ1-4
CDR3: CARSFNTTNEKLFF

V: TRBV3-1/TRBV3-2
J: TRBJ2-1
CDR3: CASSPRTSHNEQFF

V: TRBV4-3
J: TRBJ2-7
CDR3: CASSQEGSSYEQYF

V: TRBV19
J: TRBJ1-2
CDR3: CASSNDRDGGYTF

V: TRBV28
J: TRBJ1-4
CDR3: CASSLQGAYEKLFF

V: TRBV2
J: TRBJ2-2
CDR3: CASRGGTGKNTGELFF

V: TRBV29-1
J: TRBJ2-1
CDR3: CSVLGFPIGLAGGDEQFF

V: TRBV2
J: TRBJ1-2
CDR3: CASRAGGYGYTF

V: TRBV28
J: TRBJ1-4
CDR3: CASSSRQVLLFF

V: TRBV7-6
J: TRBJ1-1
CDR3: CASSSASEAFF

V: TRBV18
J: TRBJ1-2
CDR3: CASSPQPSGGDGYTF

V: TRBV9
J: TRBJ2-1
CDR3: CASSAGGSSYNEQFF

V: TRBV6-2/TRBV6-3
J: TRBJ2-7
CDR3: CASSYSRLAGTYEQYF

V: TRBV5-5
J: TRBJ1-2
CDR3: CASSLSPGQGLAYTF

V: TRBV7-7
J: TRBJ2-3
CDR3: CASRATLDTQYF

V: TRBV18
J: TRBJ1-4
CDR3: CASSPRDSRNEKLFF

V: TRBV6-6
J: TRBJ1-1
CDR3: CASRAGGKGAFF

V: TRBV5-1
J: TRBJ2-3
CDR3: CASSSRLAGITDTQYF

V: TRBV27
J: TRBJ2-1
CDR3: CASQPPRGGIYNEQFF

V: TRBV20-1
J: TRBJ2-5
CDR3: CSAQKQETQYF

V: TRBV10-3
J: TRBJ2-1
CDR3: CAISEVGGPYNEQFF

V: TRBV5-4
J: TRBJ1-1
CDR3: CASSPVQQGGNTEAFF

V: TRBV7-9
J: TRBJ1-1
CDR3: CASSLVEVGWQNTEAFF

V: TRBV19
J: TRBJ1-5
CDR3: CASSSTGGRGNNQPQHF

V: TRBV5-1
J: TRBJ2-7
CDR3: CASSSGLPPYEQYF

V: TRBV6-5
J: TRBJ1-2
CDR3: CASSYSEGATSGYTF

V: TRBV28
J: TRBJ2-2
CDR3: CASSQAGNTGELFF

V: TRBV25-1
J: TRBJ1-1
CDR3: CASSAQAGLTEAFF